Many counts were recorded for the clone carrying this T cell receptor (beta chain). Its antigen is currently unknown. The CDR3 runs to 13 residues. Germline V CDR1 and CDR2: MNHEY, SMNVEV (reference sequence). The V end lost 5 bases, the J end lost 6 bases, and 11 bases lay between the germline ends. This sample is drawn from a study of T cells in Graves' hyperthyroidism and ophthalmopathy. RNA transcripts provided the source from which TCR beta CDR3 regions were amplified. First-round RT-PCR of the TCR CDR3 relied on the HTBI primer set. TCRdb itself ran the multiplex PCR reads through MiXCR, one entry per CDR3 protein. This sample has approximately 400,000 distinct CDR3 sequences; approximately 13% occur once, and the top ten carry less than 25%. Points from the study as a whole: Stable hyperthyroidism was told apart from ophthalmopathy by a model built on 13 V-J features.

The chain is built from TRBV27 and TRBJ2-1; D is unclear. This TCR came from a man aged 25-40 years with Graves' hyperthyroidism that later progressed to Graves' ophthalmopathy. Sequences were obtained from blood. The CDR3 loop reads CASSPRVGNEQFF. In DNA form, the CDR3 reads TGTGCCAGCAGTCCGAGAGTTGGCAATGAGCAGTTCTTC.